This is a list of T cell receptor beta chains from one sample in a study of blood T cell repertoires in COVID-19. Clones were read by immunoSEQ multiplex PCR, and TCRdb kept only the in-frame ones, dropping some. This table has 150,000 to 190,000 clones, around 74% appearing once. The sample was peripheral blood. The origin of the receptors is a woman of 80 years or more with acute or convalescent COVID-19. Each CDR3 is given with its conserved first and last residue. The D gene is left open where the match is weak. Not all rows give a size; the values are once, few, many and, for expanded clones, a class.

j_gene	abundance	d_gene	v_gene	CDR3nt	CDR3aa
TRBJ2-7	NA	NA	TRBV9	TGTGCCAGCAGCCTCCGGGACTCCCTTTCATACGAGCAGTACTTC	CASSLRDSLSYEQYF
TRBJ2-3	NA	NA	TRBV24-1	TGTGCCACCAGTGATTCCTCCCTAGATACGCAGTATTTT	CATSDSSLDTQYF
TRBJ1-1	NA	NA	TRBV19	TGTGCCAGTACCGTGACTGGGAACACTGAAGCTTTCTTT	CASTVTGNTEAFF
TRBJ2-2	NA	NA	TRBV6-6	TGTGCCAGCAGTTACTTGTCAGGGAACACCGGGGAGCTGTTTTTT	CASSYLSGNTGELFF
TRBJ2-7	NA	TRBD1	TRBV19	TGTGCCAGTAGTCCGCAATCCCACAGGGGGCGAGTCTACGAGCAGTACTTC	CASSPQSHRGRVYEQYF
TRBJ2-1	NA	NA	TRBV27	TGTGCCTCCCGCACGGGGACCTACAATGAGCAGTTCTTC	CASRTGTYNEQFF
TRBJ1-1	NA	NA	TRBV18	TGTGCCAGCTCCCGCGACAGTCAGAACACTGAAGCTTTCTTT	CASSRDSQNTEAFF
TRBJ1-2	NA	NA	TRBV12-3/TRBV12-4	TGTGCCAGCAGTTTAAGTCCCGGGGATGGCTACACCTTC	CASSLSPGDGYTF
TRBJ2-2	once	NA	TRBV7-9	TGTGCCAGCAACGACAGGAACACCGGGGAGCTGTTTTTT	CASNDRNTGELFF
TRBJ1-1	few	NA	TRBV20-1	TGCAGTGCTAGTGGCCTTGGAGGGCGTACTGAAGCTTTCTTT	CSASGLGGRTEAFF
TRBJ2-7	NA	TRBD1	TRBV3-1/TRBV3-2	TGTGCCAGCAGCCATACCGAGGGACAGGGGCTCATCGAGCAGTACTTC	CASSHTEGQGLIEQYF
TRBJ1-2	once	TRBD1	TRBV6-2/TRBV6-3	TGTGCCAGCAGTTACTCAAGACAGGGGAGCTATGGCTACACCTTC	CASSYSRQGSYGYTF
TRBJ1-2	NA	NA	TRBV19	TGTGCCAGTAGTATGGTGCAGAGCGGGACCATAAGGGGTAGCTATGGCTACACCTTC	CASSMVQSGTIRGSYGYTF
TRBJ1-3	NA	NA	TRBV9	TGTGCCAGCAGCCCGACAGGCTCTGGAAACACCATATATTTT	CASSPTGSGNTIYF
TRBJ1-6	NA	NA	TRBV3-1/TRBV3-2	TGTGCCAGCAGCCAAGCGGGGGAGGGGTTCGGTTCACCCCTCCACTTT	CASSQAGEGFGSPLHF
TRBJ1-5	few	TRBD1	TRBV29-1	TGCAGCGTTCGGACAGGGGATTTCCAGCCCCAGCATTTT	CSVRTGDFQPQHF
TRBJ2-7	NA	TRBD1	TRBV5-1	TGCGCCAGCAGCTTACAACCCGGAAGGGACAGCTCCTACGAGCAGTACTTC	CASSLQPGRDSSYEQYF
TRBJ1-3	NA	NA	TRBV3-1/TRBV3-2	TGTGCCAGCAGCCAGGGTCTCGGAGGGTTCGGAAACACCATATATTTT	CASSQGLGGFGNTIYF
TRBJ1-1	NA	TRBD1	TRBV6-5	TGTGCCAGCAGCAGTCAGGGGGCCTCGAACACTGAAGCTTTCTTT	CASSSQGASNTEAFF
TRBJ1-5	NA	NA	TRBV19	TGTGCCAGTAGTTCGATGGGGGGGTACAATCAGCCCCAGCATTTT	CASSSMGGYNQPQHF
TRBJ2-7	NA	NA	TRBV28	TGTGCCAGCAGTTTCTCGGGAGCTACCTACGAGCAGTACTTC	CASSFSGATYEQYF
TRBJ2-1	NA	TRBD1	TRBV7-9	TGTGCCAGCAGCTTAGGGCAGGGGGTGGGGAATGAGCAGTTCTTC	CASSLGQGVGNEQFF
TRBJ2-7	NA	TRBD2	TRBV3-1/TRBV3-2	TGTGCCAGCAGCCTTGGGACTAGCGGGAGTTACGAGCAGTACTTC	CASSLGTSGSYEQYF
TRBJ1-5	NA	TRBD1	TRBV6-5	TGTGCCAGCAGTCTAGACAGGGAACATCAGCCCCAGCATTTT	CASSLDREHQPQHF
TRBJ2-4	NA	NA	TRBV18	TGTGCCAGCTCACCACCTGGCACTGAGGACATTCAGTACTTC	CASSPPGTEDIQYF
TRBJ1-2	NA	NA	TRBV6-6	TGTGCCAGCAGTTTCCAGGGAACAGGACACTATGGCTACACCTTC	CASSFQGTGHYGYTF
TRBJ1-3	NA	TRBD1	TRBV4-2	TGTGCCAGCAGCCAAGAAAAGGGGGCATTTGGAAACACCATATATTTT	CASSQEKGAFGNTIYF
TRBJ2-5	NA	NA	TRBV12-3/TRBV12-4	TGTGCCAGCAAGCGGGCTCAAGAGACCCAGTACTTC	CASKRAQETQYF
TRBJ2-1	NA	NA	TRBV11-2	TGTGCCAGCAGCCCCCGGGGGGCGACTAGCCGAAATGAGCAGTTCTTC	CASSPRGATSRNEQFF
TRBJ1-1	NA	NA	TRBV30	TGTGCCTGGAGTTCCGGGGTTTATAACACTGAAGCTTTCTTT	CAWSSGVYNTEAFF
TRBJ1-2	NA	TRBD1	TRBV12-3/TRBV12-4	TGTGCCAGCAGTATGACAGGGAGTTATGGCTACACCTTC	CASSMTGSYGYTF
TRBJ1-6	once	TRBD1	TRBV28	TGTGCCAGCGAAGGGACAGGGAATTCACCCCTCCACTTT	CASEGTGNSPLHF
TRBJ2-3	NA	NA	TRBV6-5	TGTGCCAGCAGGCGGGGCCCAACAACAGATACGCAGTATTTT	CASRRGPTTDTQYF
TRBJ2-4	few	TRBD1	TRBV19	TGTGCCAGTAATACAGGGGCAAACATTCAGTACTTC	CASNTGANIQYF
TRBJ1-5	once	TRBD1	TRBV18	TGTGCCAGCTCACCTACCCGGGACAGGGTTCAGCCCCAGCATTTT	CASSPTRDRVQPQHF
TRBJ1-1	NA	TRBD1	TRBV5-1	TGCGCCAGCAGCTTGGGACAGGGAGAGAACACTGAAGCTTTCTTT	CASSLGQGENTEAFF
TRBJ1-1	NA	NA	TRBV19	TGTGCCAGTAGATCATCGGGAGGGAACACTGAAGCTTTCTTT	CASRSSGGNTEAFF
TRBJ1-1	NA	NA	TRBV2	TGTGCCAGCAGTGATTTCGACACTGAAGCTTTCTTT	CASSDFDTEAFF
TRBJ1-4	NA	TRBD1	TRBV5-4	TGTGCCGTCGCAGGGGGCGGGAATGAAAAACTGTTTTTT	CAVAGGGNEKLFF
TRBJ1-5	NA	TRBD1	TRBV9	TGTGCCAGCAGCGCCGGTGGACAGGCTATGCAGCCCCAGCATTTT	CASSAGGQAMQPQHF
TRBJ1-2	NA	NA	TRBV19	TGTGCCAGTAGTATAGGAGCAGGGAACTATGGCTACACCTTC	CASSIGAGNYGYTF
TRBJ1-6	NA	NA	TRBV30	TGTGCCTGGAGGACGCAGGCTGGCATCCATAGATCACCCCTCCACTTT	CAWRTQAGIHRSPLHF
TRBJ2-3	NA	TRBD2	TRBV10-3	TGTGCCATCAGCCCCGCCCAAGGACTAGCGGGGGGGAATAACACAGATACGCAGTATTTT	CAISPAQGLAGGNNTDTQYF
TRBJ1-5	once	NA	TRBV6-5	TGTGCCAGCGGCGAGGGATTGGATCAGCCCCAGCATTTT	CASGEGLDQPQHF
TRBJ2-5	once	NA	TRBV5-4	TGTGCCAGCAGCTTGGCAGGGGATCGAGAGACCCAGTACTTC	CASSLAGDRETQYF
TRBJ1-6	NA	TRBD1	TRBV5-8	TGTGCCAGCAGCCGCGGACAGGGAGGATATTCACCCCTCCACTTT	CASSRGQGGYSPLHF
TRBJ2-2	NA	NA	TRBV18	TGTGCCAGCTCACCATTGAGGAACACCGGGGAGCTGTTTTTT	CASSPLRNTGELFF
TRBJ1-1	NA	NA	TRBV6-5	TGTGCCAGCAATCTACAGGGAGAGACTGAAGCTTTCTTT	CASNLQGETEAFF
TRBJ2-2	few	TRBD1	TRBV9	TGTGCCAGCAGCGGACAATTCGGGACAGGGGGGACCGGGGAGCTGTTTTTT	CASSGQFGTGGTGELFF